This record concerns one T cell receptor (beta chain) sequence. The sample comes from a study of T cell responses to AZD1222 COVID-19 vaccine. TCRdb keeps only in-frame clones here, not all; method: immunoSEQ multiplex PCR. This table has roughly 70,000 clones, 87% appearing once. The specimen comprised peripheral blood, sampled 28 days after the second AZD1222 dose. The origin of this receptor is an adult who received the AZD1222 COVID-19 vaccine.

The CDR3 nucleotides are TGTGCCAGCAGCTTATTACACGGGGGGGACACCATATATTTT. Translated, it gives CASSLLHGGDTIYF. The chain has TRBV11-2 and TRBJ1-3; the D gene is possibly TRBD1 (5 bases). Germline lookup yields CDR1 SGHAT and CDR2 FQNNGV. The CDR3 length is 14 residues. V lost 2 bases, J lost 8 bases, and 13 bases lay in between. The full variable domain, in which reference TRBV11-2 and TRBJ1-3 provide the parts outside the CDR3, is EAGVAQSPRYKIIEKRQSVAFWCNPISGHATLYWYQQILGQGPKLLIQFQNNGVVDDSQLPKDRFSAERLKGVDSTLKIQPAKLEDSAVYLCASSLLHGGDTIYFGEGSWLTVV.